The rows below give T cell receptor beta chains drawn from one sample of a study of blood T cell repertoires in COVID-19. Data came from immunoSEQ multiplex PCR; TCRdb stores just in-frame clones and leaves some out. The table shows more than 300,000 clones, with about 87% occurring only once. The sample taken for sequencing was peripheral blood. The receptors shown here come from a woman aged 25-40 years with COVID-19, enrolled during active disease. CDR3s include the opening cysteine and the closing phenylalanine or tryptophan. The order of the fields is V gene, clone size, D gene, J gene, CDR3 DNA, CDR3 protein. D genes are given only for firm matches. Part of the rows lack a size; the others show once, few, many or a class for expanded clones.

TRBV5-1	NA	NA	TRBJ2-1	TGCGCCAGCAGCTTGGGTCAGGGATCCTACAATGAGCAGTTCTTC	CASSLGQGSYNEQFF
TRBV6-2/TRBV6-3	NA	TRBD2	TRBJ2-1	TGTGCCAGCAGTAGCACGGGGGGCTACAATGAGCAGTTCTTC	CASSSTGGYNEQFF
TRBV9	NA	NA	TRBJ2-7	TGTGCCAGCAGTTTCGGGACTGGGAGGACCTACGAGCAGTACTTC	CASSFGTGRTYEQYF
TRBV28	few	TRBD2	TRBJ2-1	TGTGCCAGCAGTTTGGATAGCGGGTCGTTCTTC	CASSLDSGSFF
TRBV5-4	NA	NA	TRBJ1-3	TGTGCCAGCAGCTTGCGCGGTAGCTCTGGAAACACCATATATTTT	CASSLRGSSGNTIYF
TRBV5-1	NA	NA	TRBJ1-4	TGCGCCAGCAGGACCGAGGGAGAAAAACTGTTTTTT	CASRTEGEKLFF
TRBV2	NA	NA	TRBJ2-7	TGTGCCAGCGTCTTCAGGGTCTACGAGCAGTACTTC	CASVFRVYEQYF
TRBV12-5	NA	NA	TRBJ2-5	TGTGCTAGTGGTTTGGCCACTCAGCCGGGGACCCAGTACTTC	CASGLATQPGTQYF
TRBV5-4	NA	TRBD1	TRBJ1-1	TGTGCCAGCAACGACCAGGGGGGCTACACTGAAGCTTTCTTT	CASNDQGGYTEAFF
TRBV7-2	NA	TRBD2	TRBJ2-1	TGTGCCAGCAGCCCTAGGGCGGGAGCGGTTGAGCAGTTCTTC	CASSPRAGAVEQFF
TRBV28	NA	NA	TRBJ2-6	TGTGCCAGCAGTTCGACAGGACCTGGGGCCAACGTCCTGACTTTC	CASSSTGPGANVLTF
TRBV12-3/TRBV12-4	once	NA	TRBJ2-1	TGTGCCAGCAACCCAAGAGCGTCCGGGGAGCAGTTCTTC	CASNPRASGEQFF
TRBV6-2/TRBV6-3	NA	NA	TRBJ2-7	TGTGCCAGCAGTAGTGGTCCCGGGGACATCTACGAGCAGTACTTC	CASSSGPGDIYEQYF
TRBV7-3	NA	TRBD1	TRBJ2-2	TGTGCCAGCAGCTTAAGGGACAGAAACACCGGGGAGCTGTTTTTT	CASSLRDRNTGELFF
TRBV7-2	NA	TRBD2	TRBJ2-2	TGTGCCAGCAGTTCGGGGCTGCTAGCGGGCACCGGGGAGCTGTTTTTT	CASSSGLLAGTGELFF
TRBV4-1	few	NA	TRBJ1-2	TGCGCCAGCAGCCAAGAGGGCCAAAACCTCGATGGCTACACCTTC	CASSQEGQNLDGYTF
TRBV28	NA	NA	TRBJ1-1	TGTGCCAGCAGGCTGCTGGGGGCCAACACTGAAGCTTTCTTT	CASRLLGANTEAFF
TRBV7-2	NA	NA	TRBJ1-1	TGTGCCAGCAGCTCCCGGACAGAAGCTGAAGCTTTCTTT	CASSSRTEAEAFF
TRBV2	NA	NA	TRBJ2-7	TGTGCCAGCGATCGGGGCTCCTACGAGCAGTACTTC	CASDRGSYEQYF
TRBV24-1	NA	TRBD1	TRBJ1-2	TGTGCCACCAGTGACAGGGACAGGGGCCGTGGCTACACCTTC	CATSDRDRGRGYTF
TRBV19	once	TRBD2	TRBJ2-1	TGTGCCAGTACCAAGGAGGGCTTAGCGGGACCCTCCTACAATGAGCAGTTCTTC	CASTKEGLAGPSYNEQFF
TRBV6-5	NA	TRBD2	TRBJ2-1	TGTGCCAGCAGTTCCCCCCTAGCGGGAGTCGTCAATGAGCAGTTCTTC	CASSSPLAGVVNEQFF
TRBV3-1/TRBV3-2	NA	NA	TRBJ2-1	TGTGCCAGCAGCCAAGGGTCTAATTACAATGAGCAGTTCTTC	CASSQGSNYNEQFF
TRBV28	NA	NA	TRBJ1-6	TGTGCCAGCAGCCTATTTAGTGGGACTCTGAATTCACCCCTCCACTTT	CASSLFSGTLNSPLHF
TRBV10-1	once	TRBD2	TRBJ2-3	TGCGCCAGCAGTCCGAAGCGGGGTTACACAGATACGCAGTATTTT	CASSPKRGYTDTQYF
TRBV7-8	NA	TRBD1	TRBJ1-6	TGTGCCAGCAGCTTAGCGAGGAGCATAGGACAGGGGGGGGATTCACCCCTCCACTTT	CASSLARSIGQGGDSPLHF
TRBV5-1	NA	TRBD1	TRBJ2-7	TGCGCCAGCAGCTTGGGACAGGGAAAGACCTACGAGCAGTACTTC	CASSLGQGKTYEQYF
TRBV4-1	NA	NA	TRBJ1-5	TGCGCCAGCAGCCAAGAAACGGGGGGGGAGCAGCCCCAGCATTTT	CASSQETGGEQPQHF
TRBV5-1	NA	TRBD2	TRBJ2-7	TGCGCCAGCAGCTTCCAAGCGGGGAGCTCCTACGAGCAGTACTTC	CASSFQAGSSYEQYF
TRBV11-2	NA	NA	TRBJ2-3	TGTGCCAGCAGTCCTAGCACAGATACGCAGTATTTT	CASSPSTDTQYF
TRBV28	NA	NA	TRBJ1-5	TGTGCCAGCAACTACCTGGGCCAGGCGGGACAGCCCCAGCATTTT	CASNYLGQAGQPQHF
TRBV4-1	NA	NA	TRBJ1-2	TGCGCCAGCAGCCAAGATCCGCCCAGGGCAGCTAACTATGGCTACACCTTC	CASSQDPPRAANYGYTF
TRBV28	NA	TRBD1	TRBJ1-5	TGTGCCAGCACCCTCGAATCGGGACAGCCATTAATATGGCATTTT	CASTLESGQPLIWHF
TRBV19	NA	NA	TRBJ1-5	TGTGCCAGTACCCTCTCAGGGGCTAGCAATCAGCCCCAGCATTTT	CASTLSGASNQPQHF
TRBV4-3	NA	TRBD2	TRBJ2-3	TGCGCCAGCAGCCAAGATATACTAGCGGGAGGGAGCACAGATACGCAGTATTTT	CASSQDILAGGSTDTQYF
TRBV23-1	NA	TRBD1	TRBJ1-1	TGCGCCAGCAGTAGAGGGACAGGGGGGACTGAAGCTTTCTTT	CASSRGTGGTEAFF
TRBV14	NA	NA	TRBJ1-1	TGTGCCAGCAGCCCCCGGGACACTTGGAGGAACACTGAAGCTTTCTTT	CASSPRDTWRNTEAFF
TRBV7-2	NA	TRBD1	TRBJ2-3	TGTGCCAGCAGGGACTTTCGCCTGGGACAGGGTACAGATACGCAGTATTTT	CASRDFRLGQGTDTQYF
TRBV25-1	NA	NA	TRBJ2-2	TGTGCCAGCAGTGAATTAGGGGGATCCACCGGGGAGCTGTTTTTT	CASSELGGSTGELFF
TRBV4-2	NA	TRBD2	TRBJ2-1	TGTGCCAGCAGCCATTTAGCGGGAATTGGGGTATACAATGAGCAGTTCTTC	CASSHLAGIGVYNEQFF
TRBV28	NA	NA	TRBJ2-2	TGTGCCAGCAGTTACGGAGGGACCACCGGGGAGCTGTTTTTT	CASSYGGTTGELFF
TRBV19	NA	TRBD1	TRBJ1-5	TGTGCCAGTAGCGCCCGGGACAGGGGGCAAAATCAGCCCCAGCATTTT	CASSARDRGQNQPQHF
TRBV7-9	NA	NA	TRBJ2-1	TGTGCCAGCAGCCAAATTCTTCTAGCGCGATACAATGAGCAGTTCTTC	CASSQILLARYNEQFF
TRBV11-2	NA	TRBD1	TRBJ1-1	TGTGCCAGCAGCTTAGCGGGACAGGGGAACACTGAAGCTTTCTTT	CASSLAGQGNTEAFF
TRBV4-1	NA	TRBD1	TRBJ1-2	TGCGCCAGCAGCCAAGATAGAACGGGACAGGGTAGAGGGGGCTACACCTTC	CASSQDRTGQGRGGYTF
TRBV4-3	NA	NA	TRBJ2-4	TGCGCCAGCAGCCTCCGACAGGTAAACATTCAGTACTTC	CASSLRQVNIQYF
TRBV5-1	once	TRBD1	TRBJ2-5	TGCGCCAGCGAACCGTCCGGGACAGGGGGCGAGACCCAGTACTTC	CASEPSGTGGETQYF
TRBV19	NA	TRBD2	TRBJ2-2	TGTGCCAGTAGTAAAGCGGGAGGCACCGGGGAGCTGTTTTTT	CASSKAGGTGELFF
TRBV27	NA	NA	TRBJ1-5	TGTGCCAGCGGGGCAGGGTTTCAGCCCCAGCATTTT	CASGAGFQPQHF